This T cell receptor (beta chain) was captured in a study of T cell responses to AZD1222 COVID-19 vaccine. Study-wide findings and caveats: Donors were mostly white British, more females; clonal diversity possibly underestimated. With dominance at 160-218 and 743-854, vaccine-associated CD4 TCRs spanned spike. AZD1222 recipients seropositive at baseline numbered only 5 to 7.

Concerning this clone itself: Its target is unknown.

CDR1 SGHRS and CDR2 YFSETQ come from the germline V gene. V was cut by 0 bases and J by 7 bases, with 5 bases left in between. This CDR3 has 12 amino acids. Method: immunoSEQ multiplex PCR; TCRdb's copy keeps in-frame clones and lacks some. There are about 190,000 clones in the sample; over 80% occur only once, and less than 3% lies in the top ten. The chain recombines TRBV5-1 with TRBJ2-1; D is tentatively TRBD1 or TRBD2 (5 bases each). Source: peripheral blood, taken on day 0 of MenACWY control vaccination. The clonotype originates from an adult in good health. CDR3 bases: TGCGCCAGCAGCTTGGGGGGGAATGAGCAGTTCTTC. Translation gives CASSLGGNEQFF. Full variable domain (outside the CDR3, taken from reference TRBV5-1 and TRBJ2-1): KAGVTQTPRYLIKTRGQQVTLSCSPISGHRSVSWYQQTPGQGLQFLFEYFSETQRNKGNFPGRFSGRQFSNSRSEMNVSTLELGDSALYLCASSLGGNEQFFGPGTRLTVL.